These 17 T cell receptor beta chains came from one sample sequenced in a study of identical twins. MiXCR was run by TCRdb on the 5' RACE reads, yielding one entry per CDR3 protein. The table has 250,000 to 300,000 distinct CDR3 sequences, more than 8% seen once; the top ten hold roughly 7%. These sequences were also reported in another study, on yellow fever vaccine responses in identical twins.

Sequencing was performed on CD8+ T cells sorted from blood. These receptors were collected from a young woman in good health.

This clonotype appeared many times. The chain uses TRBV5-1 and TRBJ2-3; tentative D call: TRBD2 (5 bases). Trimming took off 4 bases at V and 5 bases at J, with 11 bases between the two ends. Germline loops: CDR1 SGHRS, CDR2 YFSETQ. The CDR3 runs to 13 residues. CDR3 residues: CASSLAGGDTQYF. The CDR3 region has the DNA TGCGCCAGCAGCCTCGCGGGCGGAGATACGCAGTATTTT.

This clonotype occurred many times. The CDR3 bases are TGTGCCAGCAGTCCCAGGGGGGACATTCAGTACTTC. Protein sequence: CASSPRGDIQYF. V usage is TRBV7-9 and J usage is TRBJ2-4; a weak D match, TRBD1 (7 bases). CDR1 is SEHNR, CDR2 FQNEAQ, per germline (reference sequence). The CDR3 sequence is 12 residues long. V lost 6 bases and J lost 8, with 11 bases in between.

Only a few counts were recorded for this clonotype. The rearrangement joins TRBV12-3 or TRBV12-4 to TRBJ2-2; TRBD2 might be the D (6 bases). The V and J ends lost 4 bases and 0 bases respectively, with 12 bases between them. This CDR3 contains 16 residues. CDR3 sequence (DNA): TGTGCCAGCAGTTATGGACTAAGCGCGAACACCGGGGAGCTGTTTTTT. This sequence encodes CASSYGLSANTGELFF.

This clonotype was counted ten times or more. The CDR3 DNA reads TGCGCCAGCAGCTTGGCCTCGGACCTTTATGGCTACACCTTC. This gives the protein CASSLASDLYGYTF. This chain links TRBV5-1 with TRBJ1-2; D not resolved. V shed 0 bases and J shed 5 bases, with 11 bases lying between them. Germline V lookup: CDR1 SGHRS, CDR2 YFSETQ. The CDR3 is 14 amino acids.

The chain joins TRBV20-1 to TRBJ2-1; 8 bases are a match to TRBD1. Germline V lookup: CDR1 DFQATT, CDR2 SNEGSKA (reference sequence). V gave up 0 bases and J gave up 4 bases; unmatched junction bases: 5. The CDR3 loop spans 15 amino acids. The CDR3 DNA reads TGCAGTGCTAGAGATTCGGACAGGGCATACAATGAGCAGTTCTTC. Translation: CSARDSDRAYNEQFF.

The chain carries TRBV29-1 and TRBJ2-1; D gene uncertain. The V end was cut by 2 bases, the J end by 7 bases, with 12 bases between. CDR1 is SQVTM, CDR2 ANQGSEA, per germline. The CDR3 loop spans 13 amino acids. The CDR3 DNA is TGCAGCGTTGAAACCATTTGGGGTAATGAGCAGTTCTTC. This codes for CSVETIWGNEQFF.

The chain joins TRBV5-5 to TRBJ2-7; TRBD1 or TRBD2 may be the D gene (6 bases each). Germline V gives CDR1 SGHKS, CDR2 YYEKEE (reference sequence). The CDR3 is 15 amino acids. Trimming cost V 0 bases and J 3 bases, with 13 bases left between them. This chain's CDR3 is CASSLELGGSYEQYF. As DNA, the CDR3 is TGTGCCAGCAGCTTGGAACTAGGGGGGAGCTACGAGCAGTACTTC.

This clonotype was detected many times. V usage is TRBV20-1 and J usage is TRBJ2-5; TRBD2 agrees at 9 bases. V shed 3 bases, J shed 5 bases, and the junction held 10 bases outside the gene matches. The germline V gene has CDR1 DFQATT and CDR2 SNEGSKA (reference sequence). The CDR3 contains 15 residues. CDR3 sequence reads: CSASGGLASYETQYF. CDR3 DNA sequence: TGCAGTGCTAGTGGGGGACTAGCTTCGTACGAGACCCAGTACTTC.

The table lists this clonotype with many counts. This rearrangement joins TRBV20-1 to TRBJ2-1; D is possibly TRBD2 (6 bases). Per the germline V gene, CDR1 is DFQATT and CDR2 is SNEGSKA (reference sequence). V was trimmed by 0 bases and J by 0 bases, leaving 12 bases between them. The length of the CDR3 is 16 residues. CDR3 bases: TGCAGTGCTAGAGATGTGGAGGGTTACTCCTACAATGAGCAGTTCTTC. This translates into CSARDVEGYSYNEQFF.

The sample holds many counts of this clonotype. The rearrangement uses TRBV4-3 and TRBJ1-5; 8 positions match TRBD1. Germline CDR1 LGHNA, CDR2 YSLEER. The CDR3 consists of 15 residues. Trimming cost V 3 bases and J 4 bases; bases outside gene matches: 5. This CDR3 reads CASSQKRQGNQPQHF. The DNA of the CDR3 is TGCGCCAGCAGCCAGAAGAGACAGGGGAATCAGCCCCAGCATTTT.

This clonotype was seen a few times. Here the CDR3 DNA reads TGCGCCAGCAGCCAAGTTCCAGGCACCGGGGAGCTGTTTTTT. The encoded protein is CASSQVPGTGELFF. This rearrangement joins TRBV4-3 to TRBJ2-2; D not resolved. The CDR3 extends over 14 amino acids. Trimming took off 1 base at V and 4 bases at J, with 7 bases between the two ends. CDR1 is LGHNA, CDR2 YSLEER, per germline.

The CDR3 loop is CASSLGPLVGNEQFF. The CDR3 DNA sequence: TGTGCCAGCAGTTTGGGCCCCCTGGTGGGCAATGAGCAGTTCTTC. This chain links TRBV6-2 or TRBV6-3 with TRBJ2-1; D not resolved. The V and J ends lost 4 bases and 6 bases respectively, with 16 bases between them. The CDR3 length is 15 residues. The germline CDR1 and CDR2 sequences are MNHEY and SVGEGT.

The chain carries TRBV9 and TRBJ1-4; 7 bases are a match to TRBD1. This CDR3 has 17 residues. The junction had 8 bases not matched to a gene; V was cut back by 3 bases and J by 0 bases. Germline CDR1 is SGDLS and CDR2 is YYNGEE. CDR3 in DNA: TGTGCCAGCAGCGGATGGGACAGAGAAGCAACTAATGAAAAACTGTTTTTT. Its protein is CASSGWDREATNEKLFF.

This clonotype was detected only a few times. The CDR3 DNA reads as TGTGCCAGCAGCCCATTCGCAGGGGCCCAAGAGACCCAGTACTTC. It translates to CASSPFAGAQETQYF. The J gene is TRBJ2-5, the V gene TRBV7-8; TRBD1 is a possible D gene (6 bases). CDR1 SGHVS and CDR2 FQNEAQ come from the germline V gene. The germline V and J ends were trimmed by 5 bases and 1 base, with 14 bases remaining between them. The CDR3 consists of 15 residues.

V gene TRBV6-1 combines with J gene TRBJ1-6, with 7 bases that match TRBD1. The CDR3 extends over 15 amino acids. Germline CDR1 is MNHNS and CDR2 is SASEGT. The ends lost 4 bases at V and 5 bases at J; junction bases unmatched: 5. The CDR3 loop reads CASSGVDRDNSPLHF. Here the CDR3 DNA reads TGTGCCAGCAGTGGGGTCGACAGGGATAATTCACCCCTCCACTTT.

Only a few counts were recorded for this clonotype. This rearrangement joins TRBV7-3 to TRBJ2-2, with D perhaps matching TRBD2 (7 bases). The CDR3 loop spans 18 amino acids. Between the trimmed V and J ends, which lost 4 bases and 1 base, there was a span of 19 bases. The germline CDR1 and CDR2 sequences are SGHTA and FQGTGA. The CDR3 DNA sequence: TGTGCCAGCAGCTATGAACGAGGGGGAGGGGAGAACACCGGGGAGCTGTTTTTT. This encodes CASSYERGGGENTGELFF. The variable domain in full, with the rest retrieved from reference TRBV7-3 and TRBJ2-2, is GAGVSQTPSNKVTEKGKYVELRCDPISGHTALYWYRQSLGQGPEFLIYFQGTGAADDSGLPNDRFFAVRPEGSVSTLKIQRTERGDSAVYLCASSYERGGGENTGELFFGEGSRLTVL.

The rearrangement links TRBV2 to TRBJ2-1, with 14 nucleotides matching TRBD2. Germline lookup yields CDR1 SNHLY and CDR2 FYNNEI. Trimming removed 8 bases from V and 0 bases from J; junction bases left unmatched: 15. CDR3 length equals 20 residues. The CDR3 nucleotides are TGTGCCAGCGGCCTACGGGGACTAGCGGGGGACCAGAGCTCCTACAATGAGCAGTTCTTC. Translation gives CASGLRGLAGDQSSYNEQFF.